Presented here are 17 T cell receptor beta chains from one specimen sequenced in a study of blood T cell repertoires in COVID-19 (dated by TCRdb to 2019 to 2021). Library creation used the immunoSEQ multiplex PCR assay. This is the immuneACCESS table as TCRdb keeps it, with only in-frame sequences that have V and J called. A part of the clones is gone; compared with another copy, unresolved V genes explain less than half, and the rest is unexplained. In this sample the table shows 95,000 to 150,000 clones, about four fifths of which occur a single time. The top ten clonotypes cover roughly 4% of the sample. The sample comprised PBMCs or T cells enriched from blood (not recorded which). These receptors were obtained from a woman aged 25-40 years who had recovered from COVID-19.

This clone was seen only a few times. The V gene is TRBV2, the J gene TRBJ1-5; maybe TRBD1 (5 bases). The CDR3 contains 14 residues. CDR1 and CDR2 from the germline V gene are SNHLY and FYNNEI. Deletions cut 4 bases from V and 3 bases from J, with 10 bases between. CDR3 sequence (DNA): TGTGCCAGCAGTGGGACATACCCCAATCAGCCCCAGCATTTT. Translated: CASSGTYPNQPQHF.

The chain combines TRBV27 with TRBJ2-3; D is unresolved. This CDR3 has 12 amino acids. Germline V CDR1 and CDR2: MNHEY, SMNVEV (reference sequence). V lost 5 bases to trimming and J lost 4 bases, with 7 bases between them. The CDR3, as DNA: TGTGCCAGCAGTACATATGCAGATACGCAGTATTTT. Translation gives CASSTYADTQYF.

The rearrangement joins TRBV30 to TRBJ1-6, with a tentative D call TRBD1 (6 bases). V lost 2 bases and J 7 bases, leaving 18 bases between the germline ends. Germline V gives CDR1 GTSNPN, CDR2 SVGIG (reference sequence). The CDR3 covers 16 residues. CDR3: CAWSRLDWQGNSPLHF. CDR3 coding DNA: TGTGCCTGGAGTAGGCTTGATTGGCAGGGGAATTCACCCCTCCACTTT.

The chain has TRBV7-3 and TRBJ2-2; no clear D gene. The germline V gene encodes CDR1 SGHTA and CDR2 FQGTGA. Trimming pared 4 bases from V and 3 bases from J, leaving 6 bases between. CDR3 length: 13 residues. The CDR3 loop reads CASSSGYTGELFF. DNA for the CDR3: TGTGCCAGCAGCTCCGGGTACACCGGGGAGCTGTTTTTT.

The V call is TRBV6-5, the J call TRBJ1-5, with D possibly matching TRBD1 (6 bases). The CDR3 is made up of 15 amino acids. Germline-derived CDR1 and CDR2 are MNHEY and SVGAGI. V was trimmed by 5 bases and J by 1 base, leaving 12 bases between them. The CDR3 DNA sequence: TGTGCCAGCAGTACAGGGCGGGCGAGCAATCAGCCCCAGCATTTT. Its protein product is CASSTGRASNQPQHF.

The J gene is TRBJ2-1, the V gene TRBV5-4; 8 bases line up with TRBD2. The junction had 16 bases not matched to a gene; V was cut back by 2 bases and J by 9 bases. CDR3 length equals 17 residues. Looked up from germline, CDR1 is SGHNT and CDR2 is YYREEE (reference sequence). CDR3 amino acids: CASSFEVGRARLAEQFF. The CDR3 DNA sequence: TGTGCCAGCAGCTTCGAGGTCGGGAGGGCCCGGCTAGCTGAGCAGTTCTTC.

This clone was seen a handful of times. The rearrangement joins TRBV5-6 to TRBJ1-5; D is undetermined. The germline gives CDR1 SGHDT, CDR2 YYEEEE. Trimming pared 3 bases from V and 3 bases from J, leaving 10 bases between. The CDR3 has 14 residues. The CDR3 DNA reads TGTGCCAGCAGCTATCGACGGGTCAATCAGCCCCAGCATTTT. Translation: CASSYRRVNQPQHF.

V and J are TRBV15 and TRBJ1-5; tentative D call: TRBD1 (5 bases). This CDR3 is built from 14 residues. Looked up from germline, CDR1 is LNHNV and CDR2 is YYDKDF (reference sequence). Trimming pared 1 base from V and 4 bases from J, leaving 8 bases between. The CDR3 loop reads CATSRGGGNQPQHF. CDR3 DNA: TGTGCCACCAGCAGAGGTGGGGGGAATCAGCCCCAGCATTTT.

The V and J genes are TRBV28 and TRBJ1-5, with a tentative D call TRBD1 (6 bases). The CDR3 is 15 amino acids. Germline V gene lookup returns CDR1 MDHEN and CDR2 SYDVKM. The V gene lost 8 bases and the J gene lost 7 bases, with 21 bases spanning the gap. DNA of the CDR3: TGTGCCAGCCACTCCGTTAACAGGGCACGGCAGCCCCAGCATTTT. This translates into CASHSVNRARQPQHF.

In its sample, this clone was seen once. The chain has TRBV18 and TRBJ1-3; D is unclear. Germline lookup yields CDR1 KGHSH and CDR2 LQKENI. V lost 2 bases to trimming and J lost 0 bases, with 8 bases between them. The CDR3 covers 15 residues. CDR3 bases: TGTGCCAGCTCACCAGGGAGAAGCTCTGGAAACACCATATATTTT. Translating it yields CASSPGRSSGNTIYF.

This clone was picked up a small number of times. The J gene is TRBJ1-6, the V gene TRBV19, with 7 bases that match TRBD1. CDR1 LNHDA and CDR2 SQIVND come from the germline V gene (reference sequence). The CDR3 totals 15 residues. With V trimmed by 5 bases and J by 5 bases, 6 bases remained unmatched. This CDR3 is CASSQTGTDNSPLHF. Written as DNA, the CDR3 is TGTGCCAGTAGTCAAACCGGGACAGATAATTCACCCCTCCACTTT.

The chain carries TRBV4-3 and TRBJ1-2, with 8 bases identical to TRBD1. The CDR3 sequence is 15 residues long. The V gene's germline CDR1 is LGHNA and CDR2 YSLEER. V lost 1 base and J lost 6; bases outside the gene matches: 7. In DNA, the CDR3 is TGCGCCAGCAGCCAAGTTTTCCAGGGGGCGAATGGCTACACCTTC. Protein product: CASSQVFQGANGYTF.

The chain carries TRBV4-2 and TRBJ2-6, with 8 bases aligning to TRBD1. Germline CDR1 reads LGHNA; CDR2 reads YNFKEQ. The J segment lost 0 bases and the V segment lost 4 bases, leaving 8 bases of the junction unmatched. The CDR3 is 18 amino acids. CDR3 DNA sequence: TGTGCCAGCAGCCGAAGCGCAGGGGGCGTCTCTGGGGCCAACGTCCTGACTTTC. Residues: CASSRSAGGVSGANVLTF.

The rearrangement links TRBV4-2 to TRBJ2-1; 7 bases agree with TRBD1. Germline CDR1 reads LGHNA; CDR2 reads YNFKEQ. V was pared by 1 base and J by 5 bases, with 8 bases of the junction left unmatched. The CDR3 covers 16 residues. The CDR3 loop is CASSQASGQWNNEQFF. The DNA for the CDR3 is TGTGCCAGCAGCCAAGCCTCGGGACAGTGGAACAATGAGCAGTTCTTC.

This clone was seen a handful of times. This chain links TRBV24-1 with TRBJ1-3, with D perhaps matching TRBD1 (5 bases). Trimming stripped 5 bases from V and 1 base from J, with 17 bases between. The CDR3 contains 17 residues. Germline assignment: CDR1 KGHDR and CDR2 SFDVKD. The CDR3 here is CATSAKEPGRSGNTIYF. In DNA form, the CDR3 reads TGTGCCACCAGTGCAAAAGAACCAGGGAGGTCTGGAAACACCATATATTTT.

This rearrangement joins TRBV19 to TRBJ1-2, with 8 positions matching TRBD1. V trimming: 3 bases; J trimming: 2 bases; junction bases outside the gene matches: 5. CDR1 is LNHDA, CDR2 SQIVND, per germline (reference sequence). The CDR3 has 15 amino acids. For the CDR3, the DNA is TGTGCCAGTAGTATTGGCAGGGGGCTGAACTATGGCTACACCTTC. This sequence encodes CASSIGRGLNYGYTF.

J is TRBJ2-7 and V is TRBV18, with D possibly TRBD2 on 5 matching bases. From germline, CDR1 is KGHSH and CDR2 LQKENI. The CDR3 consists of 15 residues. Trimming removed 3 bases at V and 0 bases at J, with 12 bases between. In DNA, the CDR3 is TGTGCCAGCTCACCCCTAGCTGCAAGCTCCTACGAGCAGTACTTC. Encoded protein: CASSPLAASSYEQYF. Filled out from reference TRBV18 and TRBJ2-7, the complete variable domain reads NAGVMQNPRHLVRRRGQEARLRCSPMKGHSHVYWYRQLPEEGLKFMVYLQKENIIDESGMPKERFSAEFPKEGPSILRIQQVVRGDSAAYFCASSPLAASSYEQYFGPGTRLTVT.